This T cell receptor beta chain is drawn from a study of glioma-infiltrating T cells. Germline CDR1 reads SGHKS; CDR2 reads YYEKEE (reference sequence). The CDR3 covers 17 residues. V shed 1 base, J shed 4 bases, and the junction held 6 bases outside the gene matches. The iRepertoire nested amplicon-rescue multiplex PCR amplified TCR alpha and beta CDR3s from RNA. TCRdb called the multiplex PCR reads again in MiXCR, with one record for every CDR3 protein. The sample yields approximately 88,000 distinct CDR3 sequences, about 23% seen once. The chain employs TRBV5-5 and TRBJ2-3; 13 bases are a match to TRBD2. The sequenced sample consisted of glioma tissue, nonneoplastic brain tissue, or PBMCs (not recorded which). This sequence was found in a human donor with low-grade glioma or glioblastoma, undergoing nonglioma brain surgery, or in good health (not recorded which). The CDR3 region is CASSLTSGRALADTQYF. CDR3 DNA: TGTGCCAGCAGCTTGACTAGCGGGAGGGCCCTGGCAGATACGCAGTATTTT.